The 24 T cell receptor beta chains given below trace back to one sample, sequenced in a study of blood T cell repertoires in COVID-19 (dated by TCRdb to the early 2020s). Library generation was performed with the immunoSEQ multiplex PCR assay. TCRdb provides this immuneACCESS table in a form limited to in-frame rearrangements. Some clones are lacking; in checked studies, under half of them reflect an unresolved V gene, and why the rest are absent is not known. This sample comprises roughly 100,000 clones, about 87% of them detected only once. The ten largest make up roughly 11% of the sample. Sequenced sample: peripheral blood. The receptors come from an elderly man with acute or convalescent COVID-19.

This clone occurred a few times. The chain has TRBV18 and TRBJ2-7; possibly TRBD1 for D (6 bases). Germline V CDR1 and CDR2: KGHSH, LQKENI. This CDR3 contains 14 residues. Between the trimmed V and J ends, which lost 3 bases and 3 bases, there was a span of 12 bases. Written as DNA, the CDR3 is TGTGCCAGCTCACCTAGTTTGGACAGCTACGAGCAGTACTTC. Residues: CASSPSLDSYEQYF. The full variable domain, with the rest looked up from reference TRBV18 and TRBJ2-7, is NAGVMQNPRHLVRRRGQEARLRCSPMKGHSHVYWYRQLPEEGLKFMVYLQKENIIDESGMPKERFSAEFPKEGPSILRIQQVVRGDSAAYFCASSPSLDSYEQYFGPGTRLTVT.

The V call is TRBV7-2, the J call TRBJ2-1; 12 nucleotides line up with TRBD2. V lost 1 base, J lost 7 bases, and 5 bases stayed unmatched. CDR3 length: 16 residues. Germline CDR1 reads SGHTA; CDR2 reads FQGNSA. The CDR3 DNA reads TGTGCCAGCAGCTTAGTACCGACTAGCGGGGGTAATGAGCAGTTCTTC. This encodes CASSLVPTSGGNEQFF.

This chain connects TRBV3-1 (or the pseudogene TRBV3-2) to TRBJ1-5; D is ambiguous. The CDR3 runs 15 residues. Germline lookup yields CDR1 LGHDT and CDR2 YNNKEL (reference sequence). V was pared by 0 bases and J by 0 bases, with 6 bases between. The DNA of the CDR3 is TGTGCCAGCAGCCAAGATACAGCTAGCAATCAGCCCCAGCATTTT. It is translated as CASSQDTASNQPQHF.

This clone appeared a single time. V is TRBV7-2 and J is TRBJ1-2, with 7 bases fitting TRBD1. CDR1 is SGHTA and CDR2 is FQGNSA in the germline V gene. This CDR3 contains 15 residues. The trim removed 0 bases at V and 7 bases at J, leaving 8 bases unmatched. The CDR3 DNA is TGTGCCAGCAGCTTAGCTGAGGGGGCGGCATCTGGCTACACCTTC. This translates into CASSLAEGAASGYTF.

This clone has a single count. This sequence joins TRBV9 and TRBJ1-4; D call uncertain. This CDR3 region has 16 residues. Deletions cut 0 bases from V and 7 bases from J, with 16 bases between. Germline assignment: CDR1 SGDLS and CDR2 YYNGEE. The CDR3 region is CASSVELGGWGEKLFF. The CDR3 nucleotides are TGTGCCAGCAGCGTAGAACTGGGAGGATGGGGTGAAAAACTGTTTTTT.

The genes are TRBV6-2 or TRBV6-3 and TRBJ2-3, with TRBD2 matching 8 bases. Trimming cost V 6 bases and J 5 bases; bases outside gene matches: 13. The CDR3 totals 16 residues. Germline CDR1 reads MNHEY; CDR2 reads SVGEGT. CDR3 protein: CASSFEGSGARDTQYF. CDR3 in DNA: TGTGCCAGCAGCTTCGAGGGTAGCGGGGCCCGAGATACGCAGTATTTT.

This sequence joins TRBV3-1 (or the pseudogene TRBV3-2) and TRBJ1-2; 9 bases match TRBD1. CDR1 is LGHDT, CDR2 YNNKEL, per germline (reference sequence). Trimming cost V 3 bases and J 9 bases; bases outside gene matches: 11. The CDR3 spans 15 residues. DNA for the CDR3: TGTGCCAGCAGCCAGGGGGTGACAGGGGGTGGTAGCTACACCTTC. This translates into CASSQGVTGGGSYTF.

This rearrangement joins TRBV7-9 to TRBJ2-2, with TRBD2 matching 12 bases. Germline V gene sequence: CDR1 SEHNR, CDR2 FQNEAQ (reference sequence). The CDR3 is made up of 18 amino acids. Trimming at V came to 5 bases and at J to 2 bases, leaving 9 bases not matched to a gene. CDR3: CASSLTSGGLTNTGELFF. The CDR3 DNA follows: TGTGCCAGCAGCCTTACTAGCGGGGGGCTAACTAACACCGGGGAGCTGTTTTTT.

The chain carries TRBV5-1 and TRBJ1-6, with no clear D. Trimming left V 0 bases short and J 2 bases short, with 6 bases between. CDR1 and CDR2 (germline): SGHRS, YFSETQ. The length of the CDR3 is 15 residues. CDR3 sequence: CASSLAGTYNSPLHF. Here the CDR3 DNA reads TGCGCCAGCAGCTTGGCGGGGACCTATAATTCACCCCTCCACTTT. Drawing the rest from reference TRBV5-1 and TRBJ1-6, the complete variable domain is KAGVTQTPRYLIKTRGQQVTLSCSPISGHRSVSWYQQTPGQGLQFLFEYFSETQRNKGNFPGRFSGRQFSNSRSEMNVSTLELGDSALYLCASSLAGTYNSPLHFGNGTRLTVT.

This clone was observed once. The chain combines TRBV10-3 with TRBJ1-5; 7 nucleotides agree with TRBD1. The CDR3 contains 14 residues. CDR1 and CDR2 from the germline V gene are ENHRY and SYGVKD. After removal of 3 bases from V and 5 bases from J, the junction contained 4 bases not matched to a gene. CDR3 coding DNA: TGTGCCATCAGTGAAGGGGGCGCAGATCAGCCCCAGCATTTT. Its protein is CAISEGGADQPQHF.

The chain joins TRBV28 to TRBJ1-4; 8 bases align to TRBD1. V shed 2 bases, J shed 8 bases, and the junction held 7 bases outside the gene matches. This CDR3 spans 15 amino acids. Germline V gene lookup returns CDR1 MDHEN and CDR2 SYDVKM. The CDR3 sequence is CASSLQGQAREKLFF. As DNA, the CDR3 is TGTGCCAGCAGTTTACAGGGACAGGCTAGGGAAAAACTGTTTTTT.

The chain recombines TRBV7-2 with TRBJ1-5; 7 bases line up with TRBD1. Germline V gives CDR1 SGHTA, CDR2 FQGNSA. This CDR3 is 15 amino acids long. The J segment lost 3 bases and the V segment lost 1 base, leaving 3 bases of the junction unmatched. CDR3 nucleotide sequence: TGTGCCAGCAGCTTAGGGGACAGTCCCAATCAGCCCCAGCATTTT. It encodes CASSLGDSPNQPQHF.

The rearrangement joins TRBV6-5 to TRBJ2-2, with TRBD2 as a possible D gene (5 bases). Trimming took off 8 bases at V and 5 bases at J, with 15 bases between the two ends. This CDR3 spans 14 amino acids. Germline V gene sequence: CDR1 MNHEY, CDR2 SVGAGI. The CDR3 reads CASVAPGGTGELFF. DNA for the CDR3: TGTGCCAGCGTGGCGCCAGGAGGAACCGGGGAGCTGTTTTTT.

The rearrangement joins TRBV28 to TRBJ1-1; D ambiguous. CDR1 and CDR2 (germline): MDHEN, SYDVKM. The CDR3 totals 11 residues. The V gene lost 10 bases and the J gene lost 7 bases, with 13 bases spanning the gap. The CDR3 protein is CATLPPGEAFF. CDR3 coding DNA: TGTGCCACCTTACCCCCCGGTGAAGCTTTCTTT.

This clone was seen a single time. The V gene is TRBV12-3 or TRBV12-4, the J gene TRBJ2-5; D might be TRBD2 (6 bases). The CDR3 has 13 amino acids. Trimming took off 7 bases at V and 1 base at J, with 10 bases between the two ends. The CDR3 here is CASTRGSQETQYF. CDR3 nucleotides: TGTGCCAGCACCCGGGGGAGCCAAGAGACCCAGTACTTC.

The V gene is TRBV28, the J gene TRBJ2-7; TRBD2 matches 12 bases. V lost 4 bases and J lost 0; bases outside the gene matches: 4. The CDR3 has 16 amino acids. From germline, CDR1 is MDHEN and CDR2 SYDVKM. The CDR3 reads CASSSPGLAGSYEQYF. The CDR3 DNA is TGTGCCAGCAGTTCTCCGGGACTAGCGGGCTCCTACGAGCAGTACTTC.

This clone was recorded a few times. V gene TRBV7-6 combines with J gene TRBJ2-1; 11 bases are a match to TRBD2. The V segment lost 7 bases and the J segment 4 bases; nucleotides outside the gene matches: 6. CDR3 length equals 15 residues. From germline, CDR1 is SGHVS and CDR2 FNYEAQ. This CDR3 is CASTRTSGGYNEQFF. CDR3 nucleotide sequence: TGTGCCAGCACTCGAACTAGCGGGGGATACAATGAGCAGTTCTTC.

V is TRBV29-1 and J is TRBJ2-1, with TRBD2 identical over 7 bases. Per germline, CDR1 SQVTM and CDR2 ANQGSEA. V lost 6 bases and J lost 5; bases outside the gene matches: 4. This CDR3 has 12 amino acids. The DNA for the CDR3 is TGCAGCGTGCGGGAGCAGCACAATGAGCAGTTCTTC. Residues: CSVREQHNEQFF.

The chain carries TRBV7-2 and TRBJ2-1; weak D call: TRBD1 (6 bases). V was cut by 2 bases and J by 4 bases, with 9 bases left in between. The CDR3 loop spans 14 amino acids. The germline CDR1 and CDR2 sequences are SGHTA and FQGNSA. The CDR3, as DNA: TGTGCCAGCAGCTTAAGCGGACAGTACAATGAGCAGTTCTTC. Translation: CASSLSGQYNEQFF.

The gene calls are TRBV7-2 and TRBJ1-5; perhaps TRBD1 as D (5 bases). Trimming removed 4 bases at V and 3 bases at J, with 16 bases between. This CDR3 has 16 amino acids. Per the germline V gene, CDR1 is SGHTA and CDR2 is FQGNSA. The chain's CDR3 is CASSSRTAGNNQPQHF. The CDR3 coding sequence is TGTGCCAGCAGCTCCAGGACGGCAGGGAACAATCAGCCCCAGCATTTT.

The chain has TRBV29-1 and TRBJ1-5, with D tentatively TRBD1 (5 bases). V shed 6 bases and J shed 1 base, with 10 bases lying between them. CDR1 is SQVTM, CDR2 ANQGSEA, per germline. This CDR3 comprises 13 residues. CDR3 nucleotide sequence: TGCAGCGTGGGGGGTACGAGCAATCAGCCCCAGCATTTT. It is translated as CSVGGTSNQPQHF.

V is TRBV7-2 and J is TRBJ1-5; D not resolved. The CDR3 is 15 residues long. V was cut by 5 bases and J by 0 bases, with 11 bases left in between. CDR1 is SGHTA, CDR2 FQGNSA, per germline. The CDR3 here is CASSQAGYSNQPQHF. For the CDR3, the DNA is TGTGCCAGCAGCCAGGCAGGCTATAGCAATCAGCCCCAGCATTTT.

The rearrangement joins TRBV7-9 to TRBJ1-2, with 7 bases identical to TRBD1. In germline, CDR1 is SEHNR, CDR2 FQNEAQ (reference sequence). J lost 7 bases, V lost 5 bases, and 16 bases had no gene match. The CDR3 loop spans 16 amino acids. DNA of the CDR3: TGTGCCAGCAGCCCCACACATAACAGGGGAGAAGGTGGCTACACCTTC. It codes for CASSPTHNRGEGGYTF.

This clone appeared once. The CDR3, as DNA: TGTGCCAGCAGCTTAGAGAGGGACACTGAAGCTTTCTTT. It yields the protein CASSLERDTEAFF. The gene calls are TRBV11-1 and TRBJ1-1; D unclear. The CDR3 extends over 13 amino acids. V was trimmed by 1 base and J by 3 bases, leaving 6 bases between them. CDR1 is SGHAT and CDR2 is FQDESV in the germline V gene (reference sequence).